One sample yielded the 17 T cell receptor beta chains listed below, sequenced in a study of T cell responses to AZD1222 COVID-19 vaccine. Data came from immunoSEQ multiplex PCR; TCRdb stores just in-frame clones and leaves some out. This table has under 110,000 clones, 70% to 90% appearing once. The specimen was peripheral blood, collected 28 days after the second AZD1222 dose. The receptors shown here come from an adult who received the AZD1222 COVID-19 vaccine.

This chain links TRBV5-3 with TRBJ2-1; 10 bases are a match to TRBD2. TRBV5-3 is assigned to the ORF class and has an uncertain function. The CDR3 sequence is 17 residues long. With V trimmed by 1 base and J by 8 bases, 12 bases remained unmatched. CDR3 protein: CARSLFKREGLGDEQFF. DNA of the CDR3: TGTGCCAGAAGCTTGTTTAAGCGGGAGGGCCTTGGGGATGAGCAGTTCTTC.

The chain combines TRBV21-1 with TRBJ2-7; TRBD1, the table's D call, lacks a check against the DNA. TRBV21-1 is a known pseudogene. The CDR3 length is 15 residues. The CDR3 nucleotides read TGTGCCAGCAGCAAGGGGGGGACAGGGACCTACGGGCAGTACTTC. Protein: CASSKGGTGTYGQYF.

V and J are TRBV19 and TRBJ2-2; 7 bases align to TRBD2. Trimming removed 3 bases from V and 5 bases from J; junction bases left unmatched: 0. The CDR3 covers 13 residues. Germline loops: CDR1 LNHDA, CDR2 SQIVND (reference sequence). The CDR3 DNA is TGTGCCAGTAGTATGGGGGGGACCGGGGAGCTGTTTTTT. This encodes CASSMGGTGELFF.

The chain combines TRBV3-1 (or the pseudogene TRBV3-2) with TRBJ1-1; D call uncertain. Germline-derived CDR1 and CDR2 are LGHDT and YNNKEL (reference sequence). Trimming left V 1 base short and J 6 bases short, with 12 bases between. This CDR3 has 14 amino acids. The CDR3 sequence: CASSQAELRAEAFF. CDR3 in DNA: TGTGCCAGCAGCCAAGCCGAGTTGAGGGCTGAAGCTTTCTTT.

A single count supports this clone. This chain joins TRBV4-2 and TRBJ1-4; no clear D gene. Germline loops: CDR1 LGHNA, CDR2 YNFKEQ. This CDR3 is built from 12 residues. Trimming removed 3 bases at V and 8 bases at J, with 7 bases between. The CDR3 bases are TGTGCCAGCAGCCACCCAGAAGAAAAACTGTTTTTT. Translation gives CASSHPEEKLFF.

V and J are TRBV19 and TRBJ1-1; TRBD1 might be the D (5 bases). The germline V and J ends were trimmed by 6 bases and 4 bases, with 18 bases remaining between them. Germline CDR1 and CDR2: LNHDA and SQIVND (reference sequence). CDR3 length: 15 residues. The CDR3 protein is CASREQELASTEAFF. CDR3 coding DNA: TGTGCCAGTAGAGAACAGGAATTGGCGAGCACTGAAGCTTTCTTT.

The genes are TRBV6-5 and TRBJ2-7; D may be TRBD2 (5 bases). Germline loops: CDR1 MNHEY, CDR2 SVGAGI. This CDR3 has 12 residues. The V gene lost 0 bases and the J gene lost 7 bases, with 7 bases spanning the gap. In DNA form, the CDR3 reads TGTGCCAGCAGTTACTCGGGCGGGGAGCAGTACTTC. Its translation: CASSYSGGEQYF.

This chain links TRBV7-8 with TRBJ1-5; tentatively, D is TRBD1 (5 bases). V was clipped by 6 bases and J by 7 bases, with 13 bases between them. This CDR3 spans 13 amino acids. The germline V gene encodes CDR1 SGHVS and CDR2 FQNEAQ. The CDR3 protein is CASSQGRGQPQHF. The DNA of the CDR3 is TGTGCCAGCAGTCAGGGACGAGGGCAGCCCCAGCATTTT.

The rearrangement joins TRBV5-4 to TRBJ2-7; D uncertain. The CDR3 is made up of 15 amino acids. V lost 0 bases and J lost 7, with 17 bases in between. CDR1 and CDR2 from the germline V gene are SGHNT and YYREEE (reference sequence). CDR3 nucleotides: TGTGCCAGCAGCTTGGAGGCCTCCTCGCCCGGAGAGCAGTACTTC. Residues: CASSLEASSPGEQYF.

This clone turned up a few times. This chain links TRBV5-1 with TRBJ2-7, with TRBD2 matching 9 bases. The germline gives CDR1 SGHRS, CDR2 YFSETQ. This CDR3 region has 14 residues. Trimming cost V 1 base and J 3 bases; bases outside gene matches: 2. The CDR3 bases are TGCGCCAGCAGCTTGACAGCGGGGGGCTACGAGCAGTACTTC. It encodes CASSLTAGGYEQYF.

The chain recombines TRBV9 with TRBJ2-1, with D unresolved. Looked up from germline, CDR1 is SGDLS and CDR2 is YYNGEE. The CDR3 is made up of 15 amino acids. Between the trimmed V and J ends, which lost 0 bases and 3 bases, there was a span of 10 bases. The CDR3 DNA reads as TGTGCCAGCAGCGTAGAATGGCCGGGCTACAATGAGCAGTTCTTC. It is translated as CASSVEWPGYNEQFF.

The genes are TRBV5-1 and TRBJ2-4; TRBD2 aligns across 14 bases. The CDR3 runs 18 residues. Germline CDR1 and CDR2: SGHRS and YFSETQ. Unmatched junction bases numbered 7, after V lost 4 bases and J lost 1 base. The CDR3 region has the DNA TGCGCCAGCAGCCGAATGACTAGCGGGGGGGCTGCCAAAAACATTCAGTACTTC. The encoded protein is CASSRMTSGGAAKNIQYF.

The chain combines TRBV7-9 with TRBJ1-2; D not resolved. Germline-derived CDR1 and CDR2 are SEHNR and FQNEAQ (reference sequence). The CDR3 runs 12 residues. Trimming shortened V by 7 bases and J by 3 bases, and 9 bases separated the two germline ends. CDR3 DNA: TGTGCCAGCACCTTCCGGGACTATGGCTACACCTTC. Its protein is CASTFRDYGYTF.

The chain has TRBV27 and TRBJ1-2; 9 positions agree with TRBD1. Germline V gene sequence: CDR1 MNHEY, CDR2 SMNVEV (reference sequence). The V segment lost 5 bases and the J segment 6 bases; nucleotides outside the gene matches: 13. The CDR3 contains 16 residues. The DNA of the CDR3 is TGTGCCAGCAGTCGCGGACAGGGGAATAGACAGGATGGCTACACCTTC. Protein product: CASSRGQGNRQDGYTF.

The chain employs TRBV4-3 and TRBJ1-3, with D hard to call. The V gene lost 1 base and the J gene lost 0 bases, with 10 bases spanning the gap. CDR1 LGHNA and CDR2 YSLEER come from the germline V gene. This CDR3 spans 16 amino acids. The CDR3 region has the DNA TGCGCCAGCAGCCAAGGGGGAGGTGGCTCTGGAAACACCATATATTTT. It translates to CASSQGGGGSGNTIYF.

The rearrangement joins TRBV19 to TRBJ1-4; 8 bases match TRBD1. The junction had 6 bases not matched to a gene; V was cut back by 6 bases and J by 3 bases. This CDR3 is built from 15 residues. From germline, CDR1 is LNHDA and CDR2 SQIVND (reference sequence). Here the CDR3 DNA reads TGTGCCAGTAGCCCAGGGGGCGGGGCTAATGAAAAACTGTTTTTT. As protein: CASSPGGGANEKLFF.

The CDR3 DNA reads as TGTGCCAGCAGCTTAGAACTAGCGGGAGCCACAGATACGCAGTATTTT. Amino acid sequence: CASSLELAGATDTQYF. J is TRBJ2-3 and V is TRBV7-2, with TRBD2 identical over 11 bases. The CDR3 runs 16 residues. J was trimmed by 2 bases and V by 1 base; bases with no gene match: 2. Germline CDR1 SGHTA, CDR2 FQGNSA.